Listed below are T cell receptor beta chains from one sample, sequenced in a study of blood T cell repertoires in COVID-19. Generated by immunoSEQ multiplex PCR, the TCRdb table keeps only in-frame clones and is missing some. This table has around 330,000 clones, roughly 90% appearing once. Source material: PBMCs or T cells enriched from blood (not recorded which). The receptors stem from a man aged 60 to 75 who had recovered from COVID-19. The CDR3 runs from the conserved cysteine through the conserved F or W. Each record gives: J gene, clone size, D gene, V gene, CDR3 protein, CDR3 DNA. A D gene is named only where the DNA matches it firmly. The size field is filled for only some rows; it gives once, few, many or a size class.

>TRBJ2-1|once|-|TRBV6-5
CASSLGGPNYNEQFF
TGTGCCAGCAGCCTCGGAGGGCCAAACTACAATGAGCAGTTCTTC
>TRBJ1-5|-|-|TRBV5-6
CASSRGSGQPQHF
TGTGCCAGCAGTCGGGGGTCCGGTCAGCCCCAGCATTTT
>TRBJ1-3|once|-|TRBV6-2/TRBV6-3
CASSYRGTGNTIYF
TGTGCCAGCAGTTACAGGGGGACCGGAAACACCATATATTTT
>TRBJ2-5|-|-|TRBV5-8
CASSSQTGEETQYF
TGTGCCAGCAGCTCCCAGACAGGCGAGGAGACCCAGTACTTC
>TRBJ2-2|few|TRBD1|TRBV7-2
CASSYAGTGGAGELFF
TGTGCCAGCAGCTACGCCGGGACAGGGGGGGCCGGGGAGCTGTTTTTT
>TRBJ1-2|-|-|TRBV28
CASSLYQGSNTF
TGTGCCAGCAGTTTATATCAGGGTAGTAACACCTTC
>TRBJ2-3|-|-|TRBV28
CATNAGQPSTDTQYF
TGTGCCACCAACGCTGGGCAGCCTAGCACAGATACGCAGTATTTT
>TRBJ2-7|-|-|TRBV12-3/TRBV12-4
CASCIMVGAEQYF
TGTGCCAGCTGCATAATGGTTGGGGCGGAGCAGTACTTC
>TRBJ2-3|once|TRBD1|TRBV5-8
CASSPLGTGLGHTQYF
TGTGCCAGCAGCCCCCTAGGGACAGGGCTCGGGCATACGCAGTATTTT
>TRBJ1-4|-|-|TRBV6-1
CASSEASSREKLFF
TGTGCCAGCAGTGAAGCGTCGAGTCGGGAAAAACTGTTTTTT
>TRBJ2-7|-|TRBD1|TRBV5-4
CASSLGQGVVYEQYF
TGTGCCAGCAGCTTGGGACAGGGGGTAGTCTACGAGCAGTACTTC
>TRBJ1-2|-|-|TRBV6-1
CASSEPHSIVTF
TGTGCCAGCAGTGAACCGCACTCGATTGTCACCTTC
>TRBJ2-7|-|TRBD1|TRBV28
CASRQGVYEQYF
TGTGCCAGCAGGCAGGGGGTCTACGAGCAGTACTTC
>TRBJ2-3|-|-|TRBV29-1
CSVDLLGVMTDTQYF
TGCAGCGTTGATCTTTTAGGGGTGATGACAGATACGCAGTATTTT
>TRBJ1-5|-|-|TRBV3-1/TRBV3-2
CASSYELSRAGGNQPQHF
TGTGCCAGCAGCTATGAACTGTCGAGGGCCGGGGGCAATCAGCCCCAGCATTTT
>TRBJ2-5|-|-|TRBV2
CASSDSGQETQYF
TGTGCCAGCAGTGATTCGGGCCAAGAGACCCAGTACTTC
>TRBJ1-1|-|-|TRBV7-3
CASSPDRQNTEAFF
TGTGCCAGCAGCCCCGACAGACAAAACACTGAAGCTTTCTTT
>TRBJ1-6|-|-|TRBV28
CASRRQAAYNSPLHF
TGTGCCAGCCGACGACAGGCGGCCTATAATTCACCCCTCCACTTT
>TRBJ2-7|-|TRBD1|TRBV11-2
CASSSLGQVYEQYF
TGTGCCAGCAGCTCTCTCGGACAGGTCTACGAGCAGTACTTC
>TRBJ1-2|-|-|TRBV19
CASSIESGINYGYTF
TGTGCCAGTAGTATCGAGTCAGGGATTAACTATGGCTACACCTTC
>TRBJ2-7|once|TRBD2|TRBV7-2
CASSVTSVSEQYF
TGTGCCAGCAGCGTTACTAGCGTCAGCGAGCAGTACTTC
>TRBJ1-3|-|-|TRBV19
CASSFGQSGNTIYF
TGTGCCAGTAGTTTCGGACAGTCCGGAAACACCATATATTTT
>TRBJ1-4|-|TRBD1|TRBV24-1
CATSDPGQGGYEKLFF
TGTGCCACCAGTGATCCGGGACAGGGGGGTTACGAAAAACTGTTTTTT
>TRBJ1-5|-|TRBD1|TRBV19
CASSITRTGGNQPQHF
TGTGCCAGTAGTATTACCCGGACAGGGGGAAATCAGCCCCAGCATTTT
>TRBJ1-2|-|TRBD1|TRBV15
CATSRGGTVYGYTF
TGTGCCACCAGCAGAGGGGGGACAGTGTATGGCTACACCTTC
>TRBJ1-2|-|-|TRBV5-1
CASSTQTGANYGYTF
TGCGCCAGCAGCACCCAGACAGGTGCTAACTATGGCTACACCTTC
>TRBJ1-1|-|TRBD1|TRBV7-3
CASSWDRKTEAFF
TGTGCCAGCAGCTGGGACAGAAAGACTGAAGCTTTCTTT
>TRBJ2-5|-|-|TRBV19
CASSRGQSQETQYF
TGTGCCAGTAGTAGAGGACAGTCCCAAGAGACCCAGTACTTC
>TRBJ2-7|-|-|TRBV9
CASSVALGGGVNEQYF
TGTGCCAGCAGCGTAGCTCTGGGGGGGGGCGTTAACGAGCAGTACTTC
>TRBJ1-1|-|TRBD1|TRBV10-1
CASREGAWTEAFF
TGCGCCAGCAGGGAGGGGGCTTGGACTGAAGCTTTCTTT
>TRBJ1-1|-|-|TRBV19
CASSLAVGLNTEAFF
TGTGCCAGTAGTTTAGCGGTTGGGCTGAACACTGAAGCTTTCTTT
>TRBJ2-7|-|TRBD2|TRBV28
CASSLLAGRSYEQYF
TGTGCCAGCAGTTTACTAGCGGGAAGAAGCTACGAGCAGTACTTC
>TRBJ1-2|-|-|TRBV2
CASRLVSEGLYGYTF
TGTGCCAGCAGGCTCGTTTCGGAGGGCCTCTATGGCTACACCTTC
>TRBJ2-7|-|TRBD1|TRBV19
CASTPGTAYEQYF
TGTGCCAGTACCCCCGGGACAGCCTACGAGCAGTACTTC
>TRBJ1-2|-|-|TRBV30
CAWENRGGIYGYTF
TGTGCCTGGGAAAATCGAGGGGGAATTTATGGCTACACCTTC
>TRBJ2-7|-|-|TRBV18
CASSPGLKQRTEQYF
TGTGCCAGCTCACCAGGTTTAAAACAGCGGACCGAGCAGTACTTC
>TRBJ2-5|-|TRBD2|TRBV7-3
CASSLRGSGRVKETQYF
TGTGCCAGCAGCTTACGGGGTAGCGGGAGAGTCAAGGAGACCCAGTACTTC
>TRBJ1-2|-|TRBD1|TRBV29-1
CSVEWRVTGGPDYGYTF
TGCAGCGTTGAATGGCGGGTCACAGGGGGTCCGGACTATGGCTACACCTTC
>TRBJ2-7|-|-|TRBV28
CARSSIRLPHYEQYF
TGTGCCAGGAGTTCCATCCGACTACCCCATTACGAGCAGTACTTC
>TRBJ1-4|-|-|TRBV3-1/TRBV3-2
CASSQWTATNEKLFF
TGTGCCAGCAGCCAATGGACAGCAACTAATGAAAAACTGTTTTTT
>TRBJ2-2|-|-|TRBV19
CASSFGDKNTGELFF
TGTGCCAGTAGTTTCGGGGACAAGAACACCGGGGAGCTGTTTTTT
>TRBJ2-3|-|TRBD1|TRBV6-5
CASRRQGARTDTQYF
TGTGCCAGCAGGAGACAGGGGGCCCGCACAGATACGCAGTATTTT
>TRBJ2-1|-|TRBD1|TRBV5-1
CASSPRTGTGALNEQFF
TGCGCCAGCAGCCCTCGAACCGGGACAGGGGCACTCAATGAGCAGTTCTTC